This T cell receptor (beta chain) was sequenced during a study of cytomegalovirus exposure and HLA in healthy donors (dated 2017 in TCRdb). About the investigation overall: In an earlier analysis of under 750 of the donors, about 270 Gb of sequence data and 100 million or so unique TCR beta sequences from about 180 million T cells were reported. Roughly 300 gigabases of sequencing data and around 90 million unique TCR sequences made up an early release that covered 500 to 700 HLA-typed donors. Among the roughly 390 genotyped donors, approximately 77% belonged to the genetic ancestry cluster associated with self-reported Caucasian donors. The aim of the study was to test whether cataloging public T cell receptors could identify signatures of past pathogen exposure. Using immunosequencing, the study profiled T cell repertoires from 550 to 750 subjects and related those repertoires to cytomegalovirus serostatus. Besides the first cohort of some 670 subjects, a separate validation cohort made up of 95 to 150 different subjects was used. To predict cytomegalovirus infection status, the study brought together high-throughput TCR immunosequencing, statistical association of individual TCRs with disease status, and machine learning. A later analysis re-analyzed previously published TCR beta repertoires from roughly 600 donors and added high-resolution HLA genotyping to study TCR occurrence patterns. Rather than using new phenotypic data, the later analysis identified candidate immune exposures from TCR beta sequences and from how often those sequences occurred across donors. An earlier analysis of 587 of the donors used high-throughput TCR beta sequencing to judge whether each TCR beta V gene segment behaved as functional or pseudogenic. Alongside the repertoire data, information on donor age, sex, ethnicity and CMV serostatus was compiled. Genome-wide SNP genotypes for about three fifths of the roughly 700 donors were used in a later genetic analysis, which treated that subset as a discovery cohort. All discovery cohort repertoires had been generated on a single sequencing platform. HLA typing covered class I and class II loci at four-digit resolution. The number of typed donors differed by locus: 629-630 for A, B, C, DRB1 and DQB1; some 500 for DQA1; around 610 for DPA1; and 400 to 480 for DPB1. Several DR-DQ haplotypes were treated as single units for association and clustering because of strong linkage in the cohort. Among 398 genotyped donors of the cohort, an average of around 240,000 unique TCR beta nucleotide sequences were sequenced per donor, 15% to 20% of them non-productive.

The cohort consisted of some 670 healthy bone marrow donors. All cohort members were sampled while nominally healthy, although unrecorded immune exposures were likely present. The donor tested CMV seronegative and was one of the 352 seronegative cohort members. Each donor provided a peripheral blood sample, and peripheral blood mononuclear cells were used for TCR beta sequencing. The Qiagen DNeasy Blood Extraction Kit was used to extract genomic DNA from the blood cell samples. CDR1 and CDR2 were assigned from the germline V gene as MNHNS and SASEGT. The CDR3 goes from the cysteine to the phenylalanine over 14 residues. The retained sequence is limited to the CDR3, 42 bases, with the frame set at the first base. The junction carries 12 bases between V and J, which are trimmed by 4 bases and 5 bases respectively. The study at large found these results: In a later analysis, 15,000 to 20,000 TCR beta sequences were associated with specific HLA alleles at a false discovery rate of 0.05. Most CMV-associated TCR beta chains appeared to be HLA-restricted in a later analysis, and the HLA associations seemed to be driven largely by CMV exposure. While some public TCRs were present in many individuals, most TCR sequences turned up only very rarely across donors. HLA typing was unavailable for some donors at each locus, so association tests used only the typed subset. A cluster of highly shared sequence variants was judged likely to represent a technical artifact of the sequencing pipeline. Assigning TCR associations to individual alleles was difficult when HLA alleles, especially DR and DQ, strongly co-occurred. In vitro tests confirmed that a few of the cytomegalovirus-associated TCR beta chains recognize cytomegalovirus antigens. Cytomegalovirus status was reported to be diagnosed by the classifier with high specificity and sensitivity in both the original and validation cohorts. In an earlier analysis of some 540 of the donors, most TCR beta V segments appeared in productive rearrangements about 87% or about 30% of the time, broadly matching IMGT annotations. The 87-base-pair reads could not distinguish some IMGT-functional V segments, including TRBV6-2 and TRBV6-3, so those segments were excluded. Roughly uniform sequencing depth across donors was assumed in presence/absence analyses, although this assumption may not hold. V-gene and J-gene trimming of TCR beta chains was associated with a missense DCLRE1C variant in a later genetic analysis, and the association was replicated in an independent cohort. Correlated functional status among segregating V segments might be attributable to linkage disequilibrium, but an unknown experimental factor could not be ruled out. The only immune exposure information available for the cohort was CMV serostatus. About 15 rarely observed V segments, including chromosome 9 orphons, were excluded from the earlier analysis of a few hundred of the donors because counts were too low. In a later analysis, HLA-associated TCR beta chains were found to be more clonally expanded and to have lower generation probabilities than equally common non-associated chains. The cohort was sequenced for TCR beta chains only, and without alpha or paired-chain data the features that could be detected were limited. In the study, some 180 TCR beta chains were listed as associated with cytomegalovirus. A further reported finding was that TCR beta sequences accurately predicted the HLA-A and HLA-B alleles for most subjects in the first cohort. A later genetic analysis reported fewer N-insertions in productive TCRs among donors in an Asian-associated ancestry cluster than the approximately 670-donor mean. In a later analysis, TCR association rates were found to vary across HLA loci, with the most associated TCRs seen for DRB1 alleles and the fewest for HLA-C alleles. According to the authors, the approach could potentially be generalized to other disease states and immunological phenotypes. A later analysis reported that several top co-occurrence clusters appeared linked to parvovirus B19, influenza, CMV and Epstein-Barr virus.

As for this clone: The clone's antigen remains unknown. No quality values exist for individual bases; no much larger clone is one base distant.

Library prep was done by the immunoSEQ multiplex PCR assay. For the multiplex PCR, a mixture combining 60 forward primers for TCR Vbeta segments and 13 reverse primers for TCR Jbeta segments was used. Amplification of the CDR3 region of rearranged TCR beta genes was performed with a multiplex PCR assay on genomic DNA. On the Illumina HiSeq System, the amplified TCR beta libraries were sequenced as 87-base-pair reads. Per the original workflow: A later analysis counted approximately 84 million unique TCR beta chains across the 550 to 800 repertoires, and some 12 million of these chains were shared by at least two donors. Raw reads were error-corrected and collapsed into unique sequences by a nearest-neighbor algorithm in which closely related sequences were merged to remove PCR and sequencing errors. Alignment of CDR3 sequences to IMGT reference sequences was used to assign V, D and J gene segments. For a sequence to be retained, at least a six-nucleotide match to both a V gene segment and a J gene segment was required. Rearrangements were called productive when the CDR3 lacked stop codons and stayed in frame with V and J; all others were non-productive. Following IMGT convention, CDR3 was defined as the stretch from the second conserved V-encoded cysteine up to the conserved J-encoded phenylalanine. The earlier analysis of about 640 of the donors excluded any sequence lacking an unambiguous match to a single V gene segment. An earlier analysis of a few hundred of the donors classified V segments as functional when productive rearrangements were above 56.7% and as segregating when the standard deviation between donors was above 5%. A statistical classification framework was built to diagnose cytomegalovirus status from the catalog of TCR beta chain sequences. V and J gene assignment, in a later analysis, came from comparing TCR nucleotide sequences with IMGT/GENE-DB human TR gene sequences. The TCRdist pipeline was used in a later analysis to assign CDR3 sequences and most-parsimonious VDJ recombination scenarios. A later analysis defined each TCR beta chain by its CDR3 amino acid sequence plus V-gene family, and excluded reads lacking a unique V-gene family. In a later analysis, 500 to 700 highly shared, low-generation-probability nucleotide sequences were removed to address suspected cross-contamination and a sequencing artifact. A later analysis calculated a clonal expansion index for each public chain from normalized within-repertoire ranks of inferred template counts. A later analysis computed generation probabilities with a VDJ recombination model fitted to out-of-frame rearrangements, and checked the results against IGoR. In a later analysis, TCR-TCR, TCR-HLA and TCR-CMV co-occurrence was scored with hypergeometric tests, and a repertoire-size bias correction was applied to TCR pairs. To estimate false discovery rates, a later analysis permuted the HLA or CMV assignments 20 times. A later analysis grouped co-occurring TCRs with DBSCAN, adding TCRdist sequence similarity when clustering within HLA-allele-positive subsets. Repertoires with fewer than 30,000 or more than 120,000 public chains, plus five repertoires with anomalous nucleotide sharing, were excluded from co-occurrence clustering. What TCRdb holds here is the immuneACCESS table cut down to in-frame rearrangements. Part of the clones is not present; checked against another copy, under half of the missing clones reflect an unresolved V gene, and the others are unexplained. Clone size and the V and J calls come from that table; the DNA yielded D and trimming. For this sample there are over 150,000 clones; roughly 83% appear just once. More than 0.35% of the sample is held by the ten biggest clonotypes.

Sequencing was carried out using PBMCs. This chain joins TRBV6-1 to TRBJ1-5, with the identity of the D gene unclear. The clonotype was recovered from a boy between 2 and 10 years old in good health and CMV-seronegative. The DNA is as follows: TGTGCCAGCAGTGGCGACAATTTGTATCAGCCCCAGCATTTT. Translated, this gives CASSGDNLYQPQHF.